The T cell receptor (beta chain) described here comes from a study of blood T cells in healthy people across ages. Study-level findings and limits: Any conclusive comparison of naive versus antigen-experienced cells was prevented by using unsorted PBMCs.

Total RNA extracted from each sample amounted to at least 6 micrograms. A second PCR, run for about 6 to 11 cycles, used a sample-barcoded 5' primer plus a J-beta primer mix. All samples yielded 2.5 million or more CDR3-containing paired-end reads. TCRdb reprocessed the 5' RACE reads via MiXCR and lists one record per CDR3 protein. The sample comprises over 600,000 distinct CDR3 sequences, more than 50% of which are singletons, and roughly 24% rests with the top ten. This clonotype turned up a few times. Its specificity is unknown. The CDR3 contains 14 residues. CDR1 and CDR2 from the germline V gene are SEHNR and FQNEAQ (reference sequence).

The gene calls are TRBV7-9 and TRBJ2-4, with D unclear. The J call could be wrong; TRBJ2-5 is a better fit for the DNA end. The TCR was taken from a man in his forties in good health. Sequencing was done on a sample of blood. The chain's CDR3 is CASSPGRDQETQYF. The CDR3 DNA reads TGTGCCAGCAGCCCCGGTCGGGACCAAGAGACCCAGTACTTC.